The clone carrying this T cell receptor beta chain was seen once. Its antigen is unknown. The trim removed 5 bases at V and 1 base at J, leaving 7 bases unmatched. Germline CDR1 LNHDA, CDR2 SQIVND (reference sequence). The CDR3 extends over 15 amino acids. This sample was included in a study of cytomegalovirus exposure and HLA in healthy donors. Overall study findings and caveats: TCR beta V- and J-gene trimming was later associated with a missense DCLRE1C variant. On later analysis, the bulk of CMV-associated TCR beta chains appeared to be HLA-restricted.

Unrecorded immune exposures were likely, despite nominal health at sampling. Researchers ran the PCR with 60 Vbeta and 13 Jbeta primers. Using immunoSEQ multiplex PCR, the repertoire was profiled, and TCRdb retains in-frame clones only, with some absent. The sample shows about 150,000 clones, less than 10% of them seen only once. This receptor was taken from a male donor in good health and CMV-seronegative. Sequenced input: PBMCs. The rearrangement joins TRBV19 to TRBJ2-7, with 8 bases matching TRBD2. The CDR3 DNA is TGTGCCAGTAGTCCCCTAGCGGGTGATTCCTACGAGCAGTACTTC. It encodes CASSPLAGDSYEQYF.